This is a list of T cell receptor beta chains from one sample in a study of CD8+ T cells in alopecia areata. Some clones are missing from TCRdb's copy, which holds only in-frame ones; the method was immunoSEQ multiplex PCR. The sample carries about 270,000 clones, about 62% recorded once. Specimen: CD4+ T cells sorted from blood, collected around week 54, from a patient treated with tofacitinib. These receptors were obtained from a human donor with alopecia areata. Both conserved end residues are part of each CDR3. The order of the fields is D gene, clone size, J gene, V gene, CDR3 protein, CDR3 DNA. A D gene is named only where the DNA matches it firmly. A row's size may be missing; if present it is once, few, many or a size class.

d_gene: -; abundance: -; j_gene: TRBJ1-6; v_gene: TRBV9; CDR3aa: CASSAEGGGSPLHF; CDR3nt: TGTGCCAGCAGCGCAGAGGGCGGCGGTTCACCCCTCCACTTT
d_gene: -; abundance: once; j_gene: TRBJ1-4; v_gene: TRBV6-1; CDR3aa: CASRRALNEKLFF; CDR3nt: TGTGCCAGCCGAAGGGCCCTGAATGAAAAACTGTTTTTT
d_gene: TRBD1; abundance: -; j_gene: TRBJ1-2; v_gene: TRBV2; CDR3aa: CASSERGDRSNYGYTF; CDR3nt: TGTGCCAGCAGTGAAAGGGGGGACAGATCTAACTATGGCTACACCTTC
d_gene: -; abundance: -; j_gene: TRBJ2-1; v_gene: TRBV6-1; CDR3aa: CASSEVGGGSNEQFF; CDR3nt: TGTGCCAGCAGTGAAGTAGGTGGGGGCAGCAATGAGCAGTTCTTC
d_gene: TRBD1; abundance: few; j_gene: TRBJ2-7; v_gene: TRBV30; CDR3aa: CAWKQGALEQYF; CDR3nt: TGTGCCTGGAAACAGGGGGCCCTCGAGCAGTACTTC
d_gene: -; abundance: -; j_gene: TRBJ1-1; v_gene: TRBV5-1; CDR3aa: CASRLAEPTEAFF; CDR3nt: TGCGCCAGCAGGTTGGCAGAACCCACTGAAGCTTTCTTT
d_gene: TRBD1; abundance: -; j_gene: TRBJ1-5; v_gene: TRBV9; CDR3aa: CASSPGDSPNQPQHF; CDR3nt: TGTGCCAGCAGCCCCGGGGACAGCCCCAATCAGCCCCAGCATTTT
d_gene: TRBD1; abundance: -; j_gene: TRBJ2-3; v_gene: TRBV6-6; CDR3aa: CASRARGGTETDTQYF; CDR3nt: TGTGCCAGCAGGGCCAGAGGGGGCACCGAAACAGATACGCAGTATTTT
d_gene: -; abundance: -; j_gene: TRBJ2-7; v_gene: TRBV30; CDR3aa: CAWSVSRNSYEQYF; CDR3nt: TGTGCCTGGAGTGTAAGCCGGAACTCCTACGAGCAGTACTTC
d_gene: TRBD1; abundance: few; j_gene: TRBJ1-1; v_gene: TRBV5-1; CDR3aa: CASSLGQGWTEAFF; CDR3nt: TGCGCCAGCAGCTTGGGACAGGGATGGACTGAAGCTTTCTTT
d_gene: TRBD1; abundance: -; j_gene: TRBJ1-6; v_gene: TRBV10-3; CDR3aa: CAISEIGTGVSPLHF; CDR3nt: TGTGCCATCAGTGAAATTGGGACAGGGGTCTCACCCCTCCACTTT
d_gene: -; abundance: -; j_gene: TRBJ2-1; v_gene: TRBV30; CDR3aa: CAWSPTGEQFF; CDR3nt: TGTGCCTGGAGTCCGACAGGAGAGCAGTTCTTC
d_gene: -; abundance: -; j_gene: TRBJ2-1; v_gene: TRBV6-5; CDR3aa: CASSPTAGSYNEQFF; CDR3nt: TGTGCCAGCAGCCCCACGGCGGGATCCTACAATGAGCAGTTCTTC
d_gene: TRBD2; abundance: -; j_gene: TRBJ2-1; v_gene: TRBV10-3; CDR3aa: CAISPSGGNEQFF; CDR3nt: TGTGCCATCAGCCCTAGCGGGGGGAATGAGCAGTTCTTC
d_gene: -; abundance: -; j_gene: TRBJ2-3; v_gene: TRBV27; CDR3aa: CASSPNGYTDTQYF; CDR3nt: TGTGCCAGCAGTCCCAACGGCTACACAGATACGCAGTATTTT
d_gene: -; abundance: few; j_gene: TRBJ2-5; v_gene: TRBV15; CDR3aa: CATSRHSGSQETQYF; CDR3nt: TGTGCCACCAGCAGACATTCCGGGAGCCAAGAGACCCAGTACTTC
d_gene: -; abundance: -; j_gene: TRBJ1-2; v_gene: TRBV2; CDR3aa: CASSDESGPAGYTF; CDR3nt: TGTGCCAGCAGTGACGAGTCGGGGCCCGCTGGCTACACCTTC
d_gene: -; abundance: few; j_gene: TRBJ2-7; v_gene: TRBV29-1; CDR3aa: CSVAWDHEQYF; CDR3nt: TGCAGCGTTGCATGGGACCACGAGCAGTACTTC